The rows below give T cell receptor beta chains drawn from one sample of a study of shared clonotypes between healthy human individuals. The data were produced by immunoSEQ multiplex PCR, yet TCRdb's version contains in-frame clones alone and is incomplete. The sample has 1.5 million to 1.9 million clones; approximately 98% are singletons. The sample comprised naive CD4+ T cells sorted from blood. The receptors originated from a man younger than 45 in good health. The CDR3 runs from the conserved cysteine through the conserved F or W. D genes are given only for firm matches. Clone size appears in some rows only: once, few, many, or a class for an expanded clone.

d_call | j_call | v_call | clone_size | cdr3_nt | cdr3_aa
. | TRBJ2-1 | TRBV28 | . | TGTGCCAGCAGCACGAGGACTATTAGCTCCTACAATGAGCAGTTCTTC | CASSTRTISSYNEQFF
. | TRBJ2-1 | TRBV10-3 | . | TGTGCCATCAGTGGATCCGGGGGATCCTACAATGAGCAGTTCTTC | CAISGSGGSYNEQFF
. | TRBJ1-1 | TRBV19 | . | TGTGCCAGTAGTATAGTTCGGAACACTGAAGCTTTCTTT | CASSIVRNTEAFF
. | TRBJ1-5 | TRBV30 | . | TGTGCCTGGAGTGTACGGGGTAGCAATCAGCCCCAGCATTTT | CAWSVRGSNQPQHF
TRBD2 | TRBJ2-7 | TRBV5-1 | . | TGCGCCAGCAGCTTCGGACTAGCGGGGGATGAGGAAGGGGAGCAGTACTTC | CASSFGLAGDEEGEQYF
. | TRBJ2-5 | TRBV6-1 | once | TGTGCCAGCAGCCCGACCGGGACCCAGTACTTC | CASSPTGTQYF
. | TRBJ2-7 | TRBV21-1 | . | TGTGCCAGCAGAGGGACTAGCGGATCCTACGAGCAGTACTTC | CASRGTSGSYEQYF
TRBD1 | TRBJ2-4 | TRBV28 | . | TGTGCCAGCAGTTTAAGAGGGGGCAGGCTTCTAGCCAAAAACATTCAGTACTTC | CASSLRGGRLLAKNIQYF
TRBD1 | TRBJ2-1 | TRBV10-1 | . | TGCGCCAGCAGCGAGGCGCGGGACAGGGTTGTCCACAATGAGCAGTTCTTC | CASSEARDRVVHNEQFF
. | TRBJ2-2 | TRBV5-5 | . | TGTGCCAGCAGCCTTGCCGGGGAGCTGTTTTTT | CASSLAGELFF
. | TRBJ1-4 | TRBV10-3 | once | TGTGCCATCAGTGAGTCGTCGCAGCTTACCGCAACTAATGAAAAACTGTTTTTT | CAISESSQLTATNEKLFF
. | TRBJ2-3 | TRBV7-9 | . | TGTGCCAGCAGTCCCGGCAGCCGGATTAGCACAGATACGCAGTATTTT | CASSPGSRISTDTQYF
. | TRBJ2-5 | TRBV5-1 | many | TGCGCCAGCAGTGGATCGGGACATCAAGTCGGGGAGACCCAGTACTTC | CASSGSGHQVGETQYF
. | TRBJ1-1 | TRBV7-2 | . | TGTGCCAGCAGCTCCGGACCAAGCACTGAAGCTTTCTTT | CASSSGPSTEAFF
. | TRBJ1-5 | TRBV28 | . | TGTGCCAGCAGCCCGCCATTAGGGAATAGCAATCAGCCCCAGCATTTT | CASSPPLGNSNQPQHF